Below are 4 T cell receptor beta chains sequenced from a single sample in a study of blood T cell repertoires in COVID-19. The table came from immunoSEQ multiplex PCR; TCRdb's copy has only in-frame clones and leaves some out. The sample holds under 450,000 clones, 80% to 85% seen once. Sequenced sample: PBMCs or T cells enriched from blood (not recorded which). Receptors originate from a woman between 45 and 60 years old who had recovered from COVID-19.

The V call is TRBV11-2, the J call TRBJ1-3; D is uncertain. The CDR3 contains 14 residues. The germline V gene encodes CDR1 SGHAT and CDR2 FQNNGV. V was shortened by 1 base and J by 4 bases, with 8 bases between the two germline ends. As DNA, the CDR3 is TGTGCCAGCAGCTTAGGTTATACAGGAAACACCATATATTTT. Encoded protein: CASSLGYTGNTIYF.

The chain couples TRBV4-3 to TRBJ2-3, with TRBD2 identical over 8 bases. Germline V gives CDR1 LGHNA, CDR2 YSLEER. V was pared by 2 bases and J by 4 bases, with 14 bases of the junction left unmatched. The CDR3 covers 18 residues. The CDR3 DNA reads TGCGCCAGCAGCCAAAGGGGGGACACGGGAGGGTATGCAGATACGCAGTATTTT. It encodes CASSQRGDTGGYADTQYF.

This clone was seen once. The CDR3 DNA is TGTGCCAGCAGAGGTCAAGGGGCGCCTGAAGCTTTCTTT. It is translated as CASRGQGAPEAFF. V and J are TRBV2 and TRBJ1-1, with a possible D match to TRBD1 (5 bases). Germline V CDR1 and CDR2: SNHLY, FYNNEI. The CDR3 runs 13 residues. V was cut by 6 bases and J by 6 bases, with 14 bases left in between.

This clone was found a few times. The chain uses TRBV12-5 and TRBJ1-1; perhaps TRBD1 as D (5 bases). The CDR3 consists of 14 residues. CDR1 and CDR2 (germline): LGHNT, FRNRAP. V shed 6 bases and J shed 0 bases, with 11 bases lying between them. CDR3 region: CASGYGGVNTEAFF. The DNA for the CDR3 is TGTGCTAGTGGATACGGGGGGGTGAACACTGAAGCTTTCTTT.